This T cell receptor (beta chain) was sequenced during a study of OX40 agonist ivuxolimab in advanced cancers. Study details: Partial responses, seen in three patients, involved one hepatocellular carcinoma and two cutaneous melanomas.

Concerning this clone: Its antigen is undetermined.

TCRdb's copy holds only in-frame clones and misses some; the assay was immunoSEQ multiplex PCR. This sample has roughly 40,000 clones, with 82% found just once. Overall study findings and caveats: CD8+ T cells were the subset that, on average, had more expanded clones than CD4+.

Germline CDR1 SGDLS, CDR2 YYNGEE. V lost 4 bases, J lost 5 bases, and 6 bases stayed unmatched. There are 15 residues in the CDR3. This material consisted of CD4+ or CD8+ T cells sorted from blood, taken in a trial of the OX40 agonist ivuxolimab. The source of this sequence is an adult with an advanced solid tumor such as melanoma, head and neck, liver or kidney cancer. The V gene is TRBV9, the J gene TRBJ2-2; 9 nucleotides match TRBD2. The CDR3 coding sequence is TGTGCCAGCAGCCCGCGGGAGGGGTTGACCGGGGAGCTGTTTTTT. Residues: CASSPREGLTGELFF.